Below are 27 T cell receptor delta chains sequenced from a single sample in a study of gamma-delta chains in newborns, infants, children. TCRdb redid clone calling on the reads using CATT. Here the sample spans about 15,000 delta-chain clones, less than 9.5% being singletons. The specimen was blood. All receptors come from a child who was a newborn, infant or young child, either healthy, febrile or measles-vaccinated (not recorded which).

Only a few counts were recorded for this clone. TCRdb's protein, taken from a much larger clone, differs from this DNA's translation at residue 11, likely owing to a read error; the protein displayed comes from the DNA. The chain is built from TRDV2 and TRDJ2; TRDD3 agrees at 12 bases. In germline, CDR1 is GEAIGNYY, CDR2 EKD. This CDR3 is built from 14 residues. The CDR3 nucleotides are TGTGCCTGTGACATACTGGGGGATACAGCACTACTCTTCTTT. Translation: CACDILGDTALLFF.

This clone was counted only a few times. This chain links TRDV2 with TRDJ3; 13 bases match TRDD3. The length of the CDR3 is 21 residues. The germline V gene encodes CDR1 GEAIGNYY and CDR2 EKD. With V trimmed by 4 bases and J by 0 bases, 11 bases remained unmatched. CDR3 DNA sequence: TGTGCCTGTGAAAGTATACTGGGGGATACGAGGAGCTCCTGGGACACCCGACAGATGTTTTTC. It translates to CACESILGDTRSSWDTRQMFF.

A note on this clone: TCRdb's protein, taken from a much larger clone, differs from this DNA's translation at residue 6, likely owing to a read error; the protein displayed comes from the DNA. The CDR3 here is CACDTEGYSWDTRQMFF. The CDR3 region has the DNA TGTGCCTGTGACACCGAGGGATACTCCTGGGACACCCGACAGATGTTTTTC. The V gene is TRDV2, the J gene TRDJ3; TRDD3 is a possible D gene (6 bases). The ends were cut back, 0 bases at V and 0 bases at J, with 8 bases in the middle. CDR1 and CDR2 from the germline V gene are GEAIGNYY and EKD. The CDR3 spans 17 residues.

Details on this clone: TCRdb's protein sequence differs at residue 3 from the translated DNA; the protein presented here follows the DNA. The CDR3, as DNA: TGTGCCCGTGACGTACTGGGGGATAGAGGATACAAAGAAGCCGATAAACTCATCTTT. This translates into CARDVLGDRGYKEADKLIF. V and J are TRDV2 and TRDJ1; 11 positions match TRDD3. There are 19 residues in the CDR3. Germline V lookup: CDR1 GEAIGNYY, CDR2 EKD.

This clone came up a few times. This CDR3 is also generated by other DNA sequences in the sample. The chain has TRDV2 and TRDJ3, with TRDD3 matching over 10 bases. There are 19 residues in the CDR3. V dropped 1 base and J dropped 1; count of bases not matched to a gene: 6. In germline, CDR1 is GEAIGNYY, CDR2 EKD. The CDR3 spells CACDTGWGIRSWDTRQMFF. DNA of the CDR3: TGTGCCTGTGACACGGGCTGGGGGATAAGGTCCTGGGACACCCGACAGATGTTTTTC.

This chain uses TRDV2 with TRDJ3; 8 bases map to TRDD3. The V gene's germline CDR1 is GEAIGNYY and CDR2 EKD. Trimming cost V 3 bases and J 1 base; bases outside gene matches: 10. The CDR3 runs 19 residues. CDR3 protein: CACDAVLGASSWDTRQMFF. The CDR3 DNA is TGTGCCTGTGACGCCGTACTGGGGGCCTCTTCCTGGGACACCCGACAGATGTTTTTC.

In its sample, this clone was seen a few times. The chain couples TRDV2 to TRDJ3; 8 bases line up with TRDD3. The CDR3 has 20 amino acids. Germline assignment: CDR1 GEAIGNYY and CDR2 EKD. V dropped 2 bases and J dropped 0; count of bases not matched to a gene: 11. This chain's CDR3 is CACDNTGGASSSWDTRQMFF. CDR3 nucleotides: TGTGCCTGTGACAATACTGGGGGCGCCTCCAGCTCCTGGGACACCCGACAGATGTTTTTC.

This clone was seen only a few times. This may stem from a read error, because a much larger clone lies one nucleotide away. The sample contains more than one DNA sequence encoding this CDR3. V usage is TRDV2 and J usage is TRDJ3; D is perhaps TRDD3 (6 bases). In germline, CDR1 is GEAIGNYY, CDR2 EKD. Trimming cost V 0 bases and J 1 base, with 9 bases left between them. The CDR3 loop spans 17 amino acids. In nucleotides, the CDR3 is TGTGCCTGTGACACCTGGGGGCCATCCTGGGACACCCGACAGATGTTTTTC. It specifies CACDTWGPSWDTRQMFF.

This clone was found a few times. The CDR3 DNA reads as TGTGCCTGTGGCGCTTTACTGGGGGATACAGCACAACTCTTCTTT. Protein sequence: CACGALLGDTAQLFF. The V call is TRDV2, the J call TRDJ2; 10 bases map to TRDD3. Trimming removed 5 bases from V and 5 bases from J; junction bases left unmatched: 7. The V gene's germline CDR1 is GEAIGNYY and CDR2 EKD. The CDR3 has 15 residues.

This clone occurred a few times. The CDR3 sequence is CAASARVLGDVVPWTDKLIF. In DNA, the CDR3 is TGTGCAGCAAGCGCCCGTGTACTGGGGGATGTAGTACCATGGACCGATAAACTCATCTTT. This chain joins TRAV29/DV5 and TRDJ1, with 10 bases matching TRDD3. The germline CDR1 and CDR2 sequences are NSMFDY and ISSIKDK. J was trimmed by 2 bases and V by 0 bases; bases with no gene match: 19. This CDR3 contains 20 residues. Together with reference TRAV29/DV5 and TRDJ1, the CDR3 gives the full variable domain: DQQVKQNSPSLSVQEGRISILNCDYTNSMFDYFLWYKKYPAEGPTFLISISSIKDKNEDGRFTVFLNKSAKHLSLHIVPSQPGDSAVYFCAASARVLGDVVPWTDKLIFGKGTRVTVEP.

This clone has just a few counts. V and J are TRDV2 and TRDJ3; tentatively, D is TRDD3 (6 bases). V was trimmed by 0 bases and J by 0 bases, leaving 14 bases between them. CDR1 is GEAIGNYY, CDR2 EKD, per germline. The CDR3 totals 19 residues. CDR3 sequence (DNA): TGTGCCTGTGACACCTGGGGGGCGGATAGCTCCTGGGACACCCGACAGATGTTTTTC. Amino acid sequence: CACDTWGADSSWDTRQMFF.

In its sample, this clone was seen a few times. The same CDR3 can be traced to other DNA sequences in this sample. The rearrangement links TRDV2 to TRDJ3; TRDD3 matches at 12 bases. The CDR3 has 19 amino acids. V trimming: 0 bases; J trimming: 3 bases; junction bases outside the gene matches: 5. Germline CDR1 is GEAIGNYY and CDR2 is EKD. The CDR3 DNA sequence: TGTGCCTGTGACACCGCTGGGGGATACGTGGACTGGGACACCCGACAGATGTTTTTC. Protein sequence: CACDTAGGYVDWDTRQMFF.

The V call is TRDV2, the J call TRDJ3, with 12 bases aligning to TRDD3. Germline-derived CDR1 and CDR2 are GEAIGNYY and EKD. After removal of 0 bases from V and 2 bases from J, the junction contained 7 bases not matched to a gene. The CDR3 length is 20 residues. The CDR3 reads CACDTATGGYIAWDTRQMFF. CDR3 bases: TGTGCCTGTGACACCGCTACTGGGGGATACATAGCCTGGGACACCCGACAGATGTTTTTC.

This clone was seen more than once but under ten times. This sequence joins TRDV2 and TRDJ3; 8 bases align to TRDD3. This CDR3 is 19 amino acids long. In germline, CDR1 is GEAIGNYY, CDR2 EKD. The ends lost 0 bases at V and 0 bases at J; junction bases unmatched: 6. The CDR3 sequence is CACDTGLGESSWDTRQMFF. DNA of the CDR3: TGTGCCTGTGACACCGGTCTGGGGGAGAGCTCCTGGGACACCCGACAGATGTTTTTC.

To note about this clone: At one end the junction does not follow the germline gene, possibly because of a read error. The chain joins TRDV2 to TRDJ3; 13 positions agree with TRDD3. This CDR3 region has 21 residues. Germline loops: CDR1 GEAIGNYY, CDR2 EKD. CDR3 protein: CACDTSDNWGIRSWDTRQTFF. CDR3 nucleotides: TGTGCCTGTGACACCTCCGACAACTGGGGGATACGCTCCTGGGACACCCGACAGACGTTTTTC.

This clone was seen many times. The same CDR3 also results from other DNA sequences found in this sample. The chain links TRDV2 to TRDJ3; the match to TRDD3 covers 8 bases. Germline V lookup: CDR1 GEAIGNYY, CDR2 EKD. The CDR3 spans 20 residues. V lost 0 bases, J lost 0 bases, and 9 bases stayed unmatched. CDR3 bases: TGTGCCTGTGACACCCCTACTGGGGGCCCCAGCTCCTGGGACACCCGACAGATGTTTTTC. It specifies CACDTPTGGPSSWDTRQMFF.

Regarding this clone: The identical CDR3 is also encoded by other nucleotide sequences in the sample. The chain combines TRDV2 with TRDJ3; possibly TRDD3 for D (6 bases). This CDR3 spans 20 amino acids. In germline, CDR1 is GEAIGNYY, CDR2 EKD. V lost 0 bases and J lost 0, with 17 bases in between. CDR3 bases: TGTGCCTGTGACACCGGCTGGGGTCAATCGGGCTCCTGGGACACCCGACAGATGTTTTTC. Protein sequence: CACDTGWGQSGSWDTRQMFF.

Turning to this clone: This likely traces to a read error, being one base from a far larger clone. Different DNA sequences within this sample yield the same CDR3. The chain recombines TRDV2 with TRDJ3; 13 bases map to TRDD3. The CDR3 is made up of 19 amino acids. CDR1 GEAIGNYY and CDR2 EKD come from the germline V gene. Losses at the gene ends were 2 bases for V and 0 bases for J; bases not matched to a gene: 3. The DNA for the CDR3 is TGTGCCTGTGACATACTGGGGGATACGATCTCCTGGGACACCCGACAGATGTTTTTC. Its translation: CACDILGDTISWDTRQMFF.

This clone occurred many times. This same CDR3 is encoded by further DNA sequences in the sample. The rearrangement uses TRDV2 and TRDJ2; D is perhaps TRDD3 (5 bases). There are 15 residues in the CDR3. V lost 3 bases and J lost 8, with 18 bases in between. CDR1 is GEAIGNYY and CDR2 is EKD in the germline V gene. The CDR3 coding sequence is TGTGCCTGTGACCCGTTGGGGTCAAACGGGGCACAACTCTTCTTT. Its translation: CACDPLGSNGAQLFF.

V usage is TRDV2 and J usage is TRDJ3; D perhaps matches TRDD3 (6 bases). CDR3 length equals 20 residues. The germline V and J ends were trimmed by 0 bases and 0 bases, with 17 bases remaining between them. The germline V gene encodes CDR1 GEAIGNYY and CDR2 EKD. CDR3 sequence reads: CACDTAWGPSSSWDTRQMFF. CDR3 sequence (DNA): TGTGCCTGTGACACCGCGTGGGGGCCAAGTAGCTCCTGGGACACCCGACAGATGTTTTTC.

This clone showed up just a few times. Other DNA sequences in the sample encode the same CDR3. CDR3 loop: CACDVLGVYTDKLIF. The CDR3 DNA reads TGTGCCTGTGACGTACTGGGGGTGTACACCGATAAACTCATCTTT. The chain uses TRDV2 and TRDJ1, with TRDD3 matching over 8 bases. The CDR3 has 15 residues. V lost 3 bases and J lost 0; bases outside the gene matches: 5. Germline V lookup: CDR1 GEAIGNYY, CDR2 EKD.

This rearrangement joins TRDV2 to TRDJ3, with 7 positions matching TRDD3. CDR3 length equals 18 residues. In germline, CDR1 is GEAIGNYY, CDR2 EKD. V dropped 0 bases and J dropped 1; count of bases not matched to a gene: 5. CDR3 sequence reads: CACDTWGTLSWDTRQMFF. CDR3 nucleotides: TGTGCCTGTGACACCTGGGGGACTTTATCCTGGGACACCCGACAGATGTTTTTC.

This clone was picked up a small number of times. The gene calls are TRDV2 and TRDJ1, with 8 bases lining up with TRDD3. The CDR3 extends over 16 amino acids. The trim removed 2 bases at V and 0 bases at J, leaving 7 bases unmatched. The V gene's germline CDR1 is GEAIGNYY and CDR2 EKD. The CDR3 DNA reads as TGTGCCTGTGACAAGCTGGGGGACCGGTACACCGATAAACTCATCTTT. It is translated as CACDKLGDRYTDKLIF.

A word on this clone: This sample includes further DNA sequences coding for the same CDR3. This chain uses TRDV2 with TRDJ2; 13 bases match TRDD3. After removal of 3 bases from V and 0 bases from J, the junction contained 12 bases not matched to a gene. CDR1 and CDR2 from the germline V gene are GEAIGNYY and EKD. CDR3 length: 20 residues. The CDR3 DNA is TGTGCCTGTGACCCTATCGGTACTGGGGGATACGCGGCTTTGACAGCACAACTCTTCTTT. It is translated as CACDPIGTGGYAALTAQLFF.

This clone occurred many times. The chain employs TRDV2 and TRDJ1, with TRDD3 matching over 10 bases. Germline assignment: CDR1 GEAIGNYY and CDR2 EKD. V was clipped by 0 bases and J by 0 bases; unmatched bases: 6. The CDR3 length is 17 residues. CDR3 bases: TGTGCCTGTGACACCTACTGGGGGATGACGGACACCGATAAACTCATCTTT. As protein: CACDTYWGMTDTDKLIF.

This clone was detected many times. The genes are TRDV2 and TRDJ3; 12 nucleotides match TRDD3. This CDR3 spans 19 amino acids. Germline-derived CDR1 and CDR2 are GEAIGNYY and EKD. After removal of 0 bases from V and 5 bases from J, the junction contained 7 bases not matched to a gene. The CDR3 DNA is TGTGCCTGTGACACCCTGCCTGGGGGATACGACCGGGACACCCGACAGATGTTTTTC. It encodes CACDTLPGGYDRDTRQMFF.

This clone has ten or more counts. The gene calls are TRDV2 and TRDJ3; possible D gene TRDD3, 6 bases. Germline CDR1 reads GEAIGNYY; CDR2 reads EKD. V was cut by 0 bases and J by 0 bases, with 14 bases left in between. CDR3 length: 19 residues. CDR3 in amino acids: CACDTVRGGHSWDTRQMFF. The CDR3 DNA follows: TGTGCCTGTGACACCGTACGAGGGGGACACTCCTGGGACACCCGACAGATGTTTTTC.